Below are 23 T cell receptor beta chains sequenced from a single sample in a study of T cell responses to AZD1222 COVID-19 vaccine. Clones were sequenced by immunoSEQ multiplex PCR, and TCRdb holds only the in-frame ones, with some missing. The sample includes 130,000 or so clones, approximately 90% of them seen just once. Specimen: peripheral blood, collected 28 days after the second AZD1222 dose. These receptors were taken from an adult who received the AZD1222 COVID-19 vaccine.

This chain connects TRBV3-1 (or the pseudogene TRBV3-2) to TRBJ1-4, with 7 bases fitting TRBD1. Trimming cost V 0 bases and J 8 bases; bases outside gene matches: 12. Germline CDR1 and CDR2: LGHDT and YNNKEL (reference sequence). The CDR3 is 17 residues long. CDR3 protein: CASSQDYMGQGDEKLFF. The CDR3 DNA sequence: TGTGCCAGCAGCCAAGATTATATGGGCCAGGGGGACGAAAAACTGTTTTTT.

The genes are TRBV5-1 and TRBJ2-3, with TRBD2 identical over 8 bases. Trimming took 5 bases from V and 4 from J; bases not matched to a gene: 3. The CDR3 is made up of 13 amino acids. CDR1 SGHRS and CDR2 YFSETQ come from the germline V gene. The CDR3, as DNA: TGCGCCAGCAGTCGGGAGGGTCCAGATACGCAGTATTTT. Its protein is CASSREGPDTQYF. Using reference TRBV5-1 and TRBJ2-3 for the parts outside the CDR3, the full variable domain is KAGVTQTPRYLIKTRGQQVTLSCSPISGHRSVSWYQQTPGQGLQFLFEYFSETQRNKGNFPGRFSGRQFSNSRSEMNVSTLELGDSALYLCASSREGPDTQYFGPGTRLTVL.

CDR3 protein: CASTVSGSHGEQFF. CDR3 nucleotide sequence: TGTGCCAGCACCGTTAGCGGGAGTCATGGTGAGCAGTTCTTC. The chain couples TRBV5-4 to TRBJ2-1, with 9 bases lining up with TRBD2. Germline CDR1 is SGHNT and CDR2 is YYREEE (reference sequence). The CDR3 contains 14 residues. With V trimmed by 6 bases and J by 9 bases, 10 bases remained unmatched.

This sequence joins TRBV28 and TRBJ2-7, with D perhaps assigned TRBD1 or TRBD2 (6 bases each). The CDR3 runs 14 residues. The V gene's germline CDR1 is MDHEN and CDR2 SYDVKM. V lost 7 bases, J lost 4 bases, and 17 bases lay in between. In DNA form, the CDR3 reads TGTGCCAGCAACACAGGCGGGACAAGATACGAGCAGTACTTC. Translation: CASNTGGTRYEQYF.

The rearrangement uses TRBV6-5 and TRBJ2-6; D possibly corresponds to TRBD2 (6 bases). In germline, CDR1 is MNHEY, CDR2 SVGAGI. The CDR3 is 12 amino acids. As DNA, the CDR3 is TGTGGGGTTCTAGCGAACGATAACGTCCTGACTTTC. Protein: CGVLANDNVLTF.

V usage is TRBV4-2 and J usage is TRBJ1-1, with D maybe TRBD1 (5 bases). The germline V and J ends were trimmed by 1 base and 3 bases, with 6 bases remaining between them. Germline-derived CDR1 and CDR2 are LGHNA and YNFKEQ. The CDR3 covers 13 residues. CDR3 protein: CASSQGQYTEAFF. CDR3 DNA sequence: TGTGCCAGCAGCCAAGGACAGTACACTGAAGCTTTCTTT.

The chain uses TRBV28 and TRBJ1-2, with 9 bases matching TRBD1. Germline values: CDR1 MDHEN, CDR2 SYDVKM. There are 16 residues in the CDR3. V lost 3 bases and J lost 2; bases outside the gene matches: 7. The CDR3 sequence is CASSFPDRGRNYGYTF. DNA of the CDR3: TGTGCCAGCAGTTTCCCGGACAGGGGTCGGAACTATGGCTACACCTTC.

CDR3 in amino acids: CSAGQGGYGYTF. CDR3 in DNA: TGCAGCGCCGGACAGGGAGGCTATGGCTACACCTTC. The rearrangement links TRBV29-1 to TRBJ1-2; TRBD1 matches at 8 bases. The CDR3 contains 12 residues. Trimming at V came to 7 bases and at J to 4 bases, leaving 5 bases not matched to a gene. The germline V gene encodes CDR1 SQVTM and CDR2 ANQGSEA.

This chain connects TRBV7-3 to TRBJ2-3; D possibly corresponds to TRBD1 (5 bases). Per the germline V gene, CDR1 is SGHTA and CDR2 is FQGTGA. V was pared by 5 bases and J by 6 bases, with 15 bases between. CDR3 length: 14 residues. The CDR3 bases are TGTGCCAGCAGCGAAGGACACCAATGGGATACGCAGTATTTT. Translation gives CASSEGHQWDTQYF. The full variable domain, its missing parts supplied by reference TRBV7-3 and TRBJ2-3, is GAGVSQTPSNKVTEKGKYVELRCDPISGHTALYWYRQSLGQGPEFLIYFQGTGAADDSGLPNDRFFAVRPEGSVSTLKIQRTERGDSAVYLCASSEGHQWDTQYFGPGTRLTVL.

This clone came up once. V gene TRBV5-8 combines with J gene TRBJ1-6; D unclear. V lost 4 bases to trimming and J lost 8 bases, with 13 bases between them. Per germline, CDR1 SGHTS and CDR2 YDEGEE. The CDR3 has 14 amino acids. In nucleotides, the CDR3 is TGTGCCAGCAGCGCGGGCCCCTGGGATTCACCCCTCCACTTT. It encodes CASSAGPWDSPLHF.

V is TRBV28 and J is TRBJ1-5, with D maybe TRBD1 (6 bases). The CDR3 runs to 15 residues. Trimming removed 7 bases from V and 3 bases from J, with 16 bases in between. In germline, CDR1 is MDHEN, CDR2 SYDVKM. The CDR3 coding sequence is TGTGCCAGCAACCCCTCCGGGGGCTACAATCAGCCCCAGCATTTT. Amino acids: CASNPSGGYNQPQHF.

For this clone: The germline gene is not matched at one end of the junction; a read error may be the cause. This chain links TRBV5-1 with TRBJ2-3; the match to TRBD2 covers 12 bases. Germline assignment: CDR1 SGHRS and CDR2 YFSETQ. CDR3 length: 15 residues. The CDR3 DNA follows: TGCGCCAGCACCTTGACTAGCGGGAGCGTAAATACGCAGTATTTT. This translates into CASTLTSGSVNTQYF.

The chain uses TRBV7-3 and TRBJ2-1; D is undetermined. Trimming cost V 8 bases and J 3 bases, with 5 bases left between them. CDR1 and CDR2 (germline): SGHTA, FQGTGA. The CDR3 runs 11 residues. The CDR3 sequence is CASYSYNEQFF. The CDR3 DNA follows: TGTGCCAGCTATAGCTACAATGAGCAGTTCTTC.

The chain is built from TRBV6-5 and TRBJ2-1; 13 nucleotides align to TRBD2. The CDR3 length is 12 residues. With V trimmed by 8 bases and J by 8 bases, 0 bases remained unmatched. Germline values: CDR1 MNHEY, CDR2 SVGAGI. The CDR3 DNA reads as TGTGCCAGCGGACTAGCGGGAGATGAGCAGTTCTTC. Protein product: CASGLAGDEQFF.

This clone was counted once. V and J are TRBV29-1 and TRBJ2-5; TRBD1 agrees at 7 bases. The CDR3 has 13 amino acids. Per the germline V gene, CDR1 is SQVTM and CDR2 is ANQGSEA. V lost 1 base, J lost 9 bases, and 8 bases stayed unmatched. The CDR3 bases are TGCAGCGTTGAAGCGGTAGCGCAGGGGGCCCAGTACTTC. It encodes CSVEAVAQGAQYF.

The gene calls are TRBV9 and TRBJ2-7; 13 nucleotides match TRBD2. The V segment lost 4 bases and the J segment 3 bases; nucleotides outside the gene matches: 7. This CDR3 has 16 residues. Germline loops: CDR1 SGDLS, CDR2 YYNGEE. The CDR3 protein is CASSRTSGSDYYEQYF. DNA of the CDR3: TGTGCCAGCAGCCGGACTAGCGGGAGTGATTACTACGAGCAGTACTTC.

The chain uses TRBV19 and TRBJ2-7; D is perhaps TRBD2 (5 bases). V lost 7 bases to trimming and J lost 3 bases, with 19 bases between them. Germline CDR1 and CDR2: LNHDA and SQIVND (reference sequence). The length of the CDR3 is 15 residues. DNA of the CDR3: TGTGCCAGTACTACATTGAGGGAGCTAGTCTACGAGCAGTACTTC. The encoded protein is CASTTLRELVYEQYF.

The table lists this clone with a few counts. The chain has TRBV7-9 and TRBJ1-1; D might be TRBD1 (6 bases). Germline V gene lookup returns CDR1 SEHNR and CDR2 FQNEAQ (reference sequence). Between the trimmed V and J ends, which lost 4 bases and 2 bases, there was a span of 11 bases. The CDR3 contains 14 residues. The CDR3 loop reads CASSSRTANTEAFF. The CDR3 coding sequence is TGTGCCAGCAGCTCCCGGACAGCAAACACTGAAGCTTTCTTT. The whole variable domain, remainder taken from reference TRBV7-9 and TRBJ1-1, is DTGVSQNPRHKITKRGQNVTFRCDPISEHNRLYWYRQTLGQGPEFLTYFQNEAQLEKSRLLSDRFSAERPKGSFSTLEIQRTEQGDSAMYLCASSSRTANTEAFFGQGTRLTVV.

V is TRBV28 and J is TRBJ1-1, with 10 bases matching TRBD1. Germline V gives CDR1 MDHEN, CDR2 SYDVKM. After removal of 4 bases from V and 5 bases from J, the junction contained 4 bases not matched to a gene. The CDR3 sequence is 14 residues long. In DNA, the CDR3 is TGTGCCAGCAGTTCGACAGGGGGCGCTACTGAAGCTTTCTTT. As protein: CASSSTGGATEAFF. Full variable domain (outside the CDR3, taken from reference TRBV28 and TRBJ1-1): DVKVTQSSRYLVKRTGEKVFLECVQDMDHENMFWYRQDPGLGLRLIYFSYDVKMKEKGDIPEGYSVSREKKERFSLILESASTNQTSMYLCASSSTGGATEAFFGQGTRLTVV.

V and J are TRBV5-1 and TRBJ2-2; 10 bases line up with TRBD2. With 3 bases clipped from V and 1 base from J, the junction kept 6 bases outside the gene matches. The CDR3 spans 17 residues. Germline V lookup: CDR1 SGHRS, CDR2 YFSETQ. Written as DNA, the CDR3 is TGCGCCAGCAGCTCCCTAACTAGCGGGATGAACACCGGGGAGCTGTTTTTT. Translated, it gives CASSSLTSGMNTGELFF. The complete variable domain, with remaining parts taken from reference TRBV5-1 and TRBJ2-2, reads KAGVTQTPRYLIKTRGQQVTLSCSPISGHRSVSWYQQTPGQGLQFLFEYFSETQRNKGNFPGRFSGRQFSNSRSEMNVSTLELGDSALYLCASSSLTSGMNTGELFFGEGSRLTVL.

The chain uses TRBV28 and TRBJ1-2; 10 positions match TRBD1. Germline V lookup: CDR1 MDHEN, CDR2 SYDVKM. This CDR3 comprises 17 residues. Losses at the gene ends were 3 bases for V and 1 base for J; bases not matched to a gene: 8. The CDR3 DNA reads as TGTGCCAGCAGTTTGGGGGCCCGGGACAGGGGTAACTATGGCTACACCTTC. It yields the protein CASSLGARDRGNYGYTF.

This chain links TRBV27 with TRBJ2-7; TRBD1 aligns across 7 bases. With 3 bases clipped from V and 4 bases from J, the junction kept 3 bases outside the gene matches. This CDR3 has 13 residues. The germline CDR1 and CDR2 sequences are MNHEY and SMNVEV (reference sequence). CDR3: CASSFRDRYEQYF. In DNA, the CDR3 is TGTGCCAGCAGTTTCCGGGACAGATACGAGCAGTACTTC.

This chain uses TRBV7-6 with TRBJ2-2; TRBD1 agrees at 8 bases. The germline CDR1 and CDR2 sequences are SGHVS and FNYEAQ. The length of the CDR3 is 16 residues. J was trimmed by 3 bases and V by 5 bases; bases with no gene match: 8. The CDR3 region has the DNA TGTGCCAGCAGCCTACGGACAGGGTTGGACACCGGGGAGCTGTTTTTT. Amino acids: CASSLRTGLDTGELFF.